Below are 19 T cell receptor delta chains sequenced from a single sample in a study of Vδ1+ human thymocytes (dated by TCRdb to 2016 to 2019). The reads were generated on an Illumina MiSeq. RNA extraction was carried out with the RNeasy mini kit, and reverse transcription was then done using Superscript III. Multiplex PCR was used to generate CDR3 amplicons, with pooled V-gene forward primers and a constant-region reverse primer carrying Illumina adaptor overhangs. Public reads were reanalyzed in TCRdb with CATT, and rows carrying the same DNA were merged afterwards. The sample profile shows 80,000 or so delta-chain clones; around 35% of them were found once. The ten largest make up approximately 0.3% of the sample. The antigens these receptors bind are not known. Study-wide conclusions, independent of this receptor: In contrast to oligoclonal peripheral blood repertoires, thymic TRG and TRD repertoires appeared to be highly polyclonal with Gaussian CDR3 length distributions.

Sequencing used Vdelta1+ gamma-delta thymocytes from the thymus. This specimen's cell subset or site label, interpreted: FACS-sorted CD3+ TCRalphabeta- TCRVdelta1+ TCRVdelta2- thymocytes. Receptors originate from a boy younger than two who had congenital heart surgery.

The V call is TRDV1, the J call TRDJ1, with TRDD2 matching over 8 bases. V was pared by 3 bases and J by 1 base, with 19 bases of the junction left unmatched. This CDR3 has 20 amino acids. CDR1 and CDR2 from the germline V gene are TSWWSYY and QGS. The CDR3 region has the DNA TGTGCTCTTGGGGACTTCCTACCGGTTACTGGTCTCCGTCGCACCGATAAACTCATCTTT. Protein sequence: CALGDFLPVTGLRRTDKLIF.

The chain couples TRDV1 to TRDJ1; 12 bases are shared with TRDD3. V was pared by 1 base and J by 1 base, with 10 bases of the junction left unmatched. The length of the CDR3 is 19 residues. CDR1 is TSWWSYY, CDR2 QGS, per germline. In nucleotides, the CDR3 is TGTGCTCTTGGGGAACGTCAGCTGGGGGATACGGGTGGCACCGATAAACTCATCTTT. Amino acids: CALGERQLGDTGGTDKLIF.

V is TRDV1 and J is TRDJ1; the match to TRDD3 covers 7 bases. V trimming: 5 bases; J trimming: 0 bases; junction bases outside the gene matches: 18. The V gene's germline CDR1 is TSWWSYY and CDR2 QGS. The length of the CDR3 is 19 residues. CDR3 bases: TGTGCTCTTGGGACCAATGGTAGGGTACTGGGGAGGTACACCGATAAACTCATCTTT. Translating gives CALGTNGRVLGRYTDKLIF.

This clone was seen more than once but under ten times. The V and J genes are TRDV1 and TRDJ1, with TRDD3 matching over 9 bases. Germline CDR1 and CDR2: TSWWSYY and QGS. The CDR3 loop spans 18 amino acids. V lost 2 bases, J lost 0 bases, and 10 bases stayed unmatched. CDR3 in amino acids: CALGEMVATGGNTDKLIF. For the CDR3, the DNA is TGTGCTCTTGGGGAAATGGTGGCTACTGGGGGAAACACCGATAAACTCATCTTT.

This clone was seen only once. V usage is TRDV1 and J usage is TRDJ1; TRDD3 aligns across 12 bases. Unmatched junction bases numbered 13, after V lost 5 bases and J lost 3 bases. CDR1 is TSWWSYY, CDR2 QGS, per germline. The CDR3 runs 18 residues. The CDR3 spells CALGKFPRLGDTADKLIF. CDR3 nucleotide sequence: TGTGCTCTTGGGAAATTCCCCCGACTGGGGGATACCGCCGATAAACTCATCTTT.

This clone was counted only a few times. The junction departs from germline at one end; a sequencing error may be responsible. The gene calls are TRDV1 and TRDJ1; 9 bases are a match to TRDD3. CDR1 and CDR2 from the germline V gene are TSWWSYY and QGS. The CDR3 is 19 residues long. CDR3 amino acids: CALGEFYYVSTGGKNKLIF. CDR3 coding DNA: TGTGCTCTTGGGGAATTCTACTACGTGAGTACTGGGGGAAAAAATAAACTCATCTTC.

The gene calls are TRDV1 and TRDJ1, with 10 bases aligning to TRDD3. CDR3 length: 23 residues. The trim removed 0 bases at V and 0 bases at J, leaving 22 bases unmatched. Germline V gene data show CDR1 as TSWWSYY and CDR2 as QGS. The CDR3 reads CALGELLTFPTLLGDLYTDKLIF. The CDR3 coding sequence is TGTGCTCTTGGGGAACTTCTAACGTTCCCTACCTTACTGGGGGATCTGTACACCGATAAACTCATCTTT.

This clone has at least ten counts. The same CDR3 also results from other DNA sequences found in this sample. This rearrangement joins TRDV2 to TRDJ3; 10 nucleotides align to TRDD3. Germline CDR1 and CDR2: GEAIGNYY and EKD. This CDR3 region has 18 residues. The ends lost 7 bases at V and 0 bases at J; junction bases unmatched: 8. As DNA, the CDR3 is TGTGCCTGCCGTACTGGGGGATTCAGCTCCTGGGACACCCGACAGATGTTTTTC. Translating it yields CACRTGGFSSWDTRQMFF.

This clone was detected only a few times. The chain couples TRDV1 to TRDJ1, with 10 bases aligning to TRDD3. Germline loops: CDR1 TSWWSYY, CDR2 QGS. V trimming: 1 base; J trimming: 0 bases; junction bases outside the gene matches: 38. This CDR3 contains 28 residues. The CDR3 coding sequence is TGTGCTCTTGGGGAACGGGGTTCCACACTGCTTGGTCCTGGTGGGGGATACTCAGGGCATGGAAACACCGATAAACTCATCTTT. Residues: CALGERGSTLLGPGGGYSGHGNTDKLIF.

This clone was seen more than once but under ten times. This chain joins TRDV1 and TRDJ1; D might be TRDD3 (5 bases). The germline V gene encodes CDR1 TSWWSYY and CDR2 QGS. The CDR3 consists of 23 residues. The germline V and J ends were trimmed by 11 bases and 0 bases, with 43 bases remaining between them. The CDR3 is CAISLVRARGIRFRGPYTDKLIF. CDR3 in DNA: TGTGCTATATCCCTAGTCCGAGCGAGGGGTATAAGATTTCGGGGGCCGTACACCGATAAACTCATCTTT.

V gene TRDV1 combines with J gene TRDJ1, with D possibly TRDD3 on 5 matching bases. Germline V gene data show CDR1 as TSWWSYY and CDR2 as QGS. Trimming cost V 1 base and J 0 bases, with 27 bases left between them. The CDR3 covers 21 residues. In nucleotides, the CDR3 is TGTGCTCTTGGGGAACGGGTCCCATATACGGGCGATCTTGGGGACACCGATAAACTCATCTTT. It is translated as CALGERVPYTGDLGDTDKLIF.

This clone was seen just once. The rearrangement joins TRDV1 to TRDJ1; D perhaps matches TRDD3 (5 bases). This CDR3 is 17 amino acids long. CDR1 is TSWWSYY and CDR2 is QGS in the germline V gene. V lost 6 bases, J lost 0 bases, and 20 bases lay in between. CDR3 protein: CALGHGRCGINTDKLIF. In DNA, the CDR3 is TGTGCTCTTGGTCACGGGAGGTGTGGGATTAACACCGATAAACTCATCTTT.

The chain has TRDV1 and TRDJ1; 13 nucleotides line up with TRDD3. This CDR3 has 24 amino acids. The germline gives CDR1 TSWWSYY, CDR2 QGS. V trimming: 4 bases; J trimming: 0 bases; junction bases outside the gene matches: 26. CDR3 in amino acids: CALGGSRFVPSTGGYAGYTDKLIF. In DNA, the CDR3 is TGTGCTCTTGGGGGGTCACGTTTTGTACCCAGTACTGGGGGATACGCGGGGTACACCGATAAACTCATCTTT.

This clone was seen a few times. The chain uses TRDV1 and TRDJ1; a weak D match, TRDD3 (7 bases). The CDR3 has 21 residues. Trimming pared 4 bases from V and 0 bases from J, leaving 30 bases between. Germline lookup yields CDR1 TSWWSYY and CDR2 QGS. Here the CDR3 DNA reads TGTGCTCTTGGGGCGTCGCCTTCCCCCGTACTGGGGAGCGTGTACACCGATAAACTCATCTTT. Protein sequence: CALGASPSPVLGSVYTDKLIF.

A remark on this clone: At one boundary the junction diverges from the germline segment, which might be a read error. The chain joins TRDV1 to TRDJ1; D gene unclear. Germline V lookup: CDR1 TSWWSYY, CDR2 QGS. This CDR3 region has 16 residues. As DNA, the CDR3 is TGTGCTCTTGGGCAACTAGGTCTCGATTACACCGATAAACTCATCTTT. The encoded protein is CALGQLGLDYTDKLIF.

This clone was observed a few times. This chain uses TRDV1 with TRDJ1; no clear D gene. Trimming took off 4 bases at V and 3 bases at J, with 9 bases between the two ends. The CDR3 contains 13 residues. Germline CDR1 and CDR2: TSWWSYY and QGS. CDR3 sequence (DNA): TGTGCTCTTGGGGCGTCGAAGGCCGATAAACTCATCTTT. Its translation: CALGASKADKLIF.

The chain joins TRDV1 to TRDJ1; maybe TRDD2 (5 bases). V dropped 3 bases and J dropped 0 bases, with 11 bases sitting between them. CDR3 length equals 15 residues. Germline V CDR1 and CDR2: TSWWSYY, QGS. In DNA, the CDR3 is TGTGCTCTTGGGGATACTTCCGATAACACCGATAAACTCATCTTT. Translated, it gives CALGDTSDNTDKLIF.

This chain joins TRDV1 and TRDJ1, with 11 bases that match TRDD3. CDR1 is TSWWSYY, CDR2 QGS, per germline. The CDR3 has 17 amino acids. V trimming: 1 base; J trimming: 6 bases; junction bases outside the gene matches: 10. CDR3 in amino acids: CALGEPVWGIQGNKLIF. The DNA of the CDR3 is TGTGCTCTTGGGGAACCAGTCTGGGGGATACAAGGCAATAAACTCATCTTT.

The chain links TRDV1 to TRDJ1; D ambiguous. CDR3 length: 15 amino acids. The V gene lost 4 bases and the J gene lost 3 bases, with 15 bases spanning the gap. Germline V gene data show CDR1 as TSWWSYY and CDR2 as QGS. Here the CDR3 DNA reads TGTGCTCTTGGGGGACTCTCCCAGAGCCCCGATAAACTCATCTTT. Amino acids: CALGGLSQSPDKLIF.